The sequence of this TCR beta chain was determined in a study of T cells in Graves' hyperthyroidism and ophthalmopathy. Amplification yielded TCR beta CDR3 regions, with RNA transcripts as the source. The TCR CDR3 was amplified in a first-round RT-PCR using the HTBI primer set. In TCRdb, the multiplex PCR reads were re-called with MiXCR into one record per CDR3 protein. The table shows some 360,000 distinct CDR3 sequences, with 15% to 20% occurring only once. The V end lost 2 bases, the J end lost 0 bases, and 5 bases lay between the germline ends. This CDR3 has 14 amino acids. The germline CDR1 and CDR2 sequences are KGHSH and LQKENI. Study-wide points: Ophthalmopathy could be told apart from stable hyperthyroidism with a 13 V-J model. Among clonotypes expanded in thyroid above 0.001, most were also found in blood.

Not enrolled were patients with uncontrolled infection, other autoimmune disease, pregnancy or lactation. With respect to this clonotype: The antigen is unknown.

Sequenced sample: blood. The clonotype comes from a woman in her thirties or forties with Graves' ophthalmopathy. The rearrangement uses TRBV18 and TRBJ1-5; no reliable D call. The CDR3 coding sequence is TGTGCCAGCTCACCAGAAAATAGCAATCAGCCCCAGCATTTT. Encoded protein: CASSPENSNQPQHF.